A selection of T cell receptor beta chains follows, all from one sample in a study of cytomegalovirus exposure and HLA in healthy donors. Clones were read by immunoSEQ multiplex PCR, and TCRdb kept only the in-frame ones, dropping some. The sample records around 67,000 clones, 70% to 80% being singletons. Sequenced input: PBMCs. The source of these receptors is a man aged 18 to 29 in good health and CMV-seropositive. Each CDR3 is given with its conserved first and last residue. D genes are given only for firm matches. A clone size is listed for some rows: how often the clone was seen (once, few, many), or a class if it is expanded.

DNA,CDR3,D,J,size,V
TGTGCCTCGAGGACAGGGGTCCGGGGTGCGTTCTTC,CASRTGVRGAFF,TRBD1,TRBJ2-1,.,TRBV10-3
TGTGCCTGGAGTGTTGGCGCAGGCAACAATGAGCAGTTCTTC,CAWSVGAGNNEQFF,.,TRBJ2-1,.,TRBV30
TGTGCCAGCAGCTTAGAGGGGCCTAATGAAAAACTGTTTTTT,CASSLEGPNEKLFF,.,TRBJ1-4,.,TRBV7-9
TGTGCCAGCAGCTTAGCAGGGGATGGCTACACCTTC,CASSLAGDGYTF,.,TRBJ1-2,.,TRBV7-9
TGTGCCAGCAGCTTCGCTAGCGGCTACAATGAGCAGTTCTTC,CASSFASGYNEQFF,TRBD2,TRBJ2-1,.,TRBV7-3
TGTGCCAGCAGTCGAGAAGCGGGGGGGCGGGATACGCAGTATTTT,CASSREAGGRDTQYF,TRBD2,TRBJ2-3,.,TRBV6-5
TGTGCCAGCAGCTTAGGCCCCCTCGAGGGTACGCAGTATTTT,CASSLGPLEGTQYF,.,TRBJ2-3,.,TRBV11-2
TGTGCCAGCAGCTCCGCGAACCTAGCGGAGAAGCAGTACTTC,CASSSANLAEKQYF,TRBD2,TRBJ2-7,.,TRBV7-9
TGTGCCAGCAGCGGGGACAGGGGTGACTACAATGAGCAGTTCTTC,CASSGDRGDYNEQFF,TRBD1,TRBJ2-1,.,TRBV5-4
TGCGCCAGCAGCTGGTCGGACAGGGCACGCTCTGGGGCCAACGTCCTGACTTTC,CASSWSDRARSGANVLTF,TRBD1,TRBJ2-6,many,TRBV5-1
TGTGCCAGTAGCTCCCGAGAGTACCCAAAAGCTTTCTTT,CASSSREYPKAFF,.,TRBJ1-1,.,TRBV19
TGTGCCAGCAGCAGCAATGACGGCCATCCTACTATCGTTAACACACCCCTCCACTTT,CASSSNDGHPTIVNTPLHF,.,TRBJ1-6,.,TRBV21-1
TGCGCCAGCAGCATCTCAGGAATCGAAGAGACCCAGTACTTC,CASSISGIEETQYF,.,TRBJ2-5,.,TRBV5-1
TGTGCCAGCAGTGACTCTAGCGGGAGTGCAGATACGCAGTATTTT,CASSDSSGSADTQYF,TRBD2,TRBJ2-3,.,TRBV6-4
TGTGCCAGCAGCTTAGAGCCCCACAGGGGGCGAGGTTCACCCCTCCACTTT,CASSLEPHRGRGSPLHF,TRBD1,TRBJ1-6,.,TRBV7-9
TGTGCCACCAGCAGAGCCCAGGGGGCTAACTATGGCTACACCTTC,CATSRAQGANYGYTF,TRBD1,TRBJ1-2,.,TRBV15
TGTGCCAGCAGGTGGACAGGGGCCGGGGAGCTGTTTTTT,CASRWTGAGELFF,TRBD1,TRBJ2-2,.,TRBV2
TGCGCCAGCAGCCAAGTAGGGACATACGAGCAGTACTTC,CASSQVGTYEQYF,.,TRBJ2-7,.,TRBV4-1
TGCAGCGCGGGAGGACAGGGCAGCGCCGGGGAGCTGTTTTTT,CSAGGQGSAGELFF,.,TRBJ2-2,.,TRBV29-1
TGTGCCAGCAGCCCGGCGGGACAGGGGTACGAGCAGTACTTC,CASSPAGQGYEQYF,TRBD1,TRBJ2-7,few,TRBV5-6
TGTGCCAGCAGTTTATCAACAACCTACGAGCAGTACTTC,CASSLSTTYEQYF,.,TRBJ2-7,.,TRBV27
TGTGCCAGCAGCTTTTCGTCAGGTACCAATGAGCAGTTCTTC,CASSFSSGTNEQFF,.,TRBJ2-1,.,TRBV7-9
TGCGCCAGCAGCTTGGCCCGCGGGGACACTGAAGCTTTCTTT,CASSLARGDTEAFF,.,TRBJ1-1,once,TRBV5-1
TGTGCCAGCAGCGCTCCGGGACTCTCGAACTATGGCTACACCTTC,CASSAPGLSNYGYTF,.,TRBJ1-2,.,TRBV7-9
TGTGCCGTGCAAGCGGGAGGGCCGGGTGAGCAGTTCTTC,CAVQAGGPGEQFF,TRBD2,TRBJ2-1,.,TRBV2
TGTGCCTGGAGTGTTGGAGGGAGCGAGCAGTACTTC,CAWSVGGSEQYF,.,TRBJ2-7,.,TRBV30
TGCGCCAGCAGGGACAGGGGGAACACCGGGGAGCTGTTTTTT,CASRDRGNTGELFF,TRBD1,TRBJ2-2,.,TRBV10-1
TGCAGCGTTGAAGATTTCAGGGCTGAAGCTTTCTTT,CSVEDFRAEAFF,.,TRBJ1-1,once,TRBV29-1
TGCAGCGTTGGTTCTGGGGGACTTGACACTGAAGCTTTCTTT,CSVGSGGLDTEAFF,.,TRBJ1-1,.,TRBV29-1
TGTGCCAGCAGTTCCGCCGGGGTTGTGGAAAAACTGTTTTTT,CASSSAGVVEKLFF,.,TRBJ1-4,few,TRBV28
TGTGCCAGCAGCCAGTCTTTCTCCTACAATGAGCAGTTCTTC,CASSQSFSYNEQFF,.,TRBJ2-1,.,TRBV6-5
TGTGCCAGCAGCTATGCGGGGGTTCAGAACACCATATATTTT,CASSYAGVQNTIYF,.,TRBJ1-3,.,TRBV7-9
TGTGCCTCCTCTGTCGGAACTACCTCCGAGCAGTACTTC,CASSVGTTSEQYF,.,TRBJ2-7,.,TRBV30
TGTGCCAGCAGCTTAGGGGACTCTGCGAACACTGAAGCTTTCTTT,CASSLGDSANTEAFF,.,TRBJ1-1,.,TRBV7-9
TGCGCCAGCAGTGAGTCTAGCGGGACCTACGGGACCCAGTACTTC,CASSESSGTYGTQYF,TRBD2,TRBJ2-5,.,TRBV10-2
TGTGCCAGCAGTGCCACCGACAGGGCGGTCTACGAGCAGTACTTC,CASSATDRAVYEQYF,TRBD1,TRBJ2-7,.,TRBV6-5
TGCGCCAGCAGCGTCAACAGGGAAGAGACCCAGTACTTC,CASSVNREETQYF,.,TRBJ2-5,.,TRBV5-1
TGCAGCTTCCGAAGGGGAATAACGAATGAGCAGTTCTTC,CSFRRGITNEQFF,.,TRBJ2-1,once,TRBV29-1
TGTGCCAGCGCTGGGTTGAGCGGGGGAAACGAGCAGTACTTC,CASAGLSGGNEQYF,TRBD2,TRBJ2-7,few,TRBV7-9
TGTGCCAGCAGCCCTTTTCCGGGACTAGCGGCGCGTGAGCAGTACTTC,CASSPFPGLAAREQYF,TRBD2,TRBJ2-7,.,TRBV7-8
TGTGCCAGCAGTGAAGCGGGGACTAGCGACTACAATGAGCAGTTCTTC,CASSEAGTSDYNEQFF,TRBD2,TRBJ2-1,few,TRBV6-1
TGTGCCTGGGCTGGGGACAGAAATAGCAATCAGCCCCAGCATTTT,CAWAGDRNSNQPQHF,TRBD1,TRBJ1-5,few,TRBV30
TGTGCCTGGAGTGAATCGACGGGATACGAGCAGTACTTC,CAWSESTGYEQYF,.,TRBJ2-7,.,TRBV30
TGTGCCAGCAGCGACAGACAGGGAAATCAGCCCCAGCATTTT,CASSDRQGNQPQHF,TRBD1,TRBJ1-5,.,TRBV7-8
TGTGCCAGCAGCTCCCGACTAGGAGGCGGGTATTTT,CASSSRLGGGYF,.,TRBJ2-3,.,TRBV6-6
TGCGCCAGCAGCTTGGATCACAGAGCGAACACTGAAGCTTTCTTT,CASSLDHRANTEAFF,.,TRBJ1-1,few,TRBV5-1
TGTGCCAGCAGTTTAATCGGAGACTACACCTTC,CASSLIGDYTF,.,TRBJ1-2,.,TRBV28
TGTGCCTATGGCTTAAGCTACAATGAGCAGTTCTTC,CAYGLSYNEQFF,.,TRBJ2-1,.,TRBV30
TGTGCCAGCACTCCTCAGGGGGCAGCTGGGGCCAACGTCCTGACTTTC,CASTPQGAAGANVLTF,TRBD1,TRBJ2-6,.,TRBV2
TGTGCCAGCAGCCCAGGGGGATCCACCACAGATACGCAGTATTTT,CASSPGGSTTDTQYF,TRBD1,TRBJ2-3,.,TRBV7-7
TGCGCCAGCAGCCAAGACATGGGAGTGGTGGATACGCAGTATTTT,CASSQDMGVVDTQYF,.,TRBJ2-3,.,TRBV4-1